One sample yielded the 8 T cell receptor beta chains listed below, sequenced in a study of blood T cell repertoires in COVID-19. Assay: immunoSEQ multiplex PCR; the TCRdb copy retains only in-frame clones and omits some. Seen here are 310,000 or so clones, roughly 90% observed once, and the top ten hold around 1.7%. Sample: PBMCs or T cells enriched from blood (not recorded which). The source of these receptors is a woman in her late teens or twenties with acute COVID-19.

This clone showed up just once. V usage is TRBV5-6 and J usage is TRBJ1-1, with D tentatively TRBD1 (6 bases). Germline lookup yields CDR1 SGHDT and CDR2 YYEEEE. V dropped 0 bases and J dropped 4 bases, with 16 bases sitting between them. The CDR3 covers 16 residues. In nucleotides, the CDR3 is TGTGCCAGCAGCTTGGTACAGGGAGGGCGGGGCACTGAAGCTTTCTTT. Translation gives CASSLVQGGRGTEAFF.

V gene TRBV6-5 combines with J gene TRBJ1-1, with D tentatively TRBD1 (6 bases). Trimming removed 4 bases at V and 0 bases at J, with 9 bases between. CDR3 length equals 14 residues. Germline V gives CDR1 MNHEY, CDR2 SVGAGI. The chain's CDR3 is CASSFRTVNTEAFF. CDR3 sequence (DNA): TGTGCCAGCAGTTTCCGGACAGTGAACACTGAAGCTTTCTTT.

CDR3 protein: CASSWTSGKSSSYEQYF. The CDR3 DNA reads as TGCGCCAGCAGTTGGACTAGCGGGAAATCTAGCTCCTACGAGCAGTACTTC. The V and J genes are TRBV10-2 and TRBJ2-7, with 12 nucleotides matching TRBD2. This CDR3 is 17 amino acids long. Germline V gene lookup returns CDR1 WSHSY and CDR2 SAAADI. J gave up 0 bases and V 5 bases, and 8 bases lay outside the gene matches.

The rearrangement uses TRBV3-1 (or the pseudogene TRBV3-2) and TRBJ2-2; 9 positions match TRBD2. The V gene end was trimmed by 1 base and the J gene end by 0 bases; junction bases not matched to a gene: 3. Germline CDR1 LGHDT, CDR2 YNNKEL (reference sequence). The CDR3 consists of 17 residues. CDR3 bases: TGTGCCAGCAGCCAAGTGAGCGGGAGGACGAACACCGGGGAGCTGTTTTTT. It codes for CASSQVSGRTNTGELFF.

The chain couples TRBV15 to TRBJ2-7; 7 positions agree with TRBD2. Germline V CDR1 and CDR2: LNHNV, YYDKDF (reference sequence). Trimming took 5 bases from V and 2 from J; bases not matched to a gene: 12. This CDR3 spans 16 amino acids. The chain's CDR3 is CATSLERGRNPYEQYF. The CDR3 bases are TGTGCCACCAGCCTTGAGCGGGGCCGGAATCCCTACGAGCAGTACTTC.

V usage is TRBV12-5 and J usage is TRBJ2-7; a possible D gene is TRBD1 (7 bases). This CDR3 is built from 15 residues. Between the trimmed V and J ends, which lost 3 bases and 5 bases, there was a span of 17 bases. CDR1 and CDR2 (germline): LGHNT, FRNRAP. In DNA, the CDR3 is TGTGCTAGTGGTTTCGGCAGGGGGGTTGGTAACGAGCAGTACTTC. This translates into CASGFGRGVGNEQYF. The entire variable domain, with the rest obtained from reference TRBV12-5 and TRBJ2-7, is as follows: DARVTQTPRHKVTEMGQEVTMRCQPILGHNTVFWYRQTMMQGLELLAYFRNRAPLDDSGMPKDRFSAEMPDATLATLKIQPSEPRDSAVYFCASGFGRGVGNEQYFGPGTRLTVT.

The CDR3 DNA follows: TGTGCCAGCAGTGACCGGGACGGGGGCTCCTATAATTCACCCCTCCACTTT. This sequence encodes CASSDRDGGSYNSPLHF. This sequence joins TRBV5-4 and TRBJ1-6; D perhaps matches TRBD1 (5 bases). V lost 5 bases, J lost 0 bases, and 15 bases lay in between. Germline V lookup: CDR1 SGHNT, CDR2 YYREEE (reference sequence). The CDR3 is 17 residues long.

The rearrangement joins TRBV30 to TRBJ2-7, with 9 bases aligning to TRBD2. Unmatched junction bases numbered 5, after V lost 5 bases and J lost 0 bases. Germline loops: CDR1 GTSNPN, CDR2 SVGIG (reference sequence). This CDR3 has 14 amino acids. CDR3 coding DNA: TGTGCCTGGGTACCAGCGGGGGGCTCCTACGAGCAGTACTTC. Translation: CAWVPAGGSYEQYF.